This T cell receptor beta chain was retrieved from a study of shared clonotypes between healthy human individuals. Repertoires were generated with immunoSEQ multiplex PCR, while TCRdb's copy carries only in-frame clones and drops some. This sample carries more than 900,000 clones, 70% to 80% of them seen once, and the ten largest clones take around 0.6%. From CD4+ cells came CD45RA+ naive and CD45RA-negative memory subsets. The origin of this receptor is a man aged 18 to 29 in good health. Some clones in this sample may be carry-over from other donors' samples. Source material: memory CD4+ T cells from PBMCs. Subset here: CD45RA-negative fraction.

CDR3 DNA sequence: TGTGCCAGCAGTCAAGCTGACAGGGCGGTAACTGAAGCTTTCTTT. Translating it yields CASSQADRAVTEAFF. The chain combines TRBV28 with TRBJ1-1, with 7 nucleotides matching TRBD1. With 5 bases clipped from V and 5 bases from J, the junction kept 11 bases outside the gene matches. Germline V lookup: CDR1 MDHEN, CDR2 SYDVKM. The CDR3 runs 15 residues.